Listed below are T cell receptor beta chains from one sample, sequenced in a study of blood T cell repertoires in COVID-19. The data were produced by immunoSEQ multiplex PCR, yet TCRdb's version contains in-frame clones alone and is incomplete. The sample holds 180,000 or so clones; around nine tenths are singletons and the top ten take roughly 3.6%. The sequenced material came from peripheral blood. The receptors shown here come from a man between 18 and 35 years old with active or convalescent COVID-19. Each CDR3 is given with its conserved first and last residue.

TRBJ1-3 TRBV4-1 CASSRGTASGNTIYF
TRBJ2-5 TRBV24-1 CATSDTGQGQETQYF
TRBJ1-2 TRBV5-4 CASSLGGRGTGNYGYTF
TRBJ1-2 TRBV7-8 CASSTDREWYGYTF
TRBJ1-2 TRBV9 CASSVGGTDTYGYTF
TRBJ2-5 TRBV15 CATSEDYPETQYF
TRBJ1-4 TRBV18 CASTGQRDEKLFF
TRBJ2-7 TRBV13 CASSPGLSAYEQYF
TRBJ1-1 TRBV6-5 CASSYSKSTEAFF
TRBJ1-6 TRBV5-1 CASSLDGQGAWSPLHF